Presented here are 30 T cell receptor beta chains from one specimen sequenced in a study of T-cell reconstitution after alpha-beta-depleted transplantation in children. Preparation of the TCRbeta library used unique molecular identifiers. TCRdb reprocessed the PCR reads with MiXCR, giving one entry per CDR3 protein. The sample yields hundreds of thousands of distinct CDR3 sequences, about 16% seen once. The input for sequencing was PBMCs, mostly from graft donor cells, taken 360 days after TCRalphabeta/CD19-depleted stem cell transplant. The receptors here all came from a male patient under 10 years old who had a stem cell transplant for acute lymphoblastic leukemia, so the T cells may come from the graft donor.

This clonotype was detected only a few times. The V gene is TRBV2, the J gene TRBJ2-2; TRBD2 is a possible D gene (7 bases). The CDR3 is 16 residues long. With 7 bases removed from V and 0 bases from J, the gap between germline ends came to 15 bases. Germline V gives CDR1 SNHLY, CDR2 FYNNEI. The CDR3 loop reads CASTKGGTPNTGELFF. The DNA for the CDR3 is TGTGCCAGCACTAAGGGGGGGACGCCGAACACCGGGGAGCTGTTTTTT.

J is TRBJ2-4 and V is TRBV5-6, with D possibly matching TRBD2 (5 bases). CDR3 length: 16 residues. Germline V gene sequence: CDR1 SGHDT, CDR2 YYEEEE. V was clipped by 0 bases and J by 1 base, with 11 bases between them. The chain's CDR3 is CASSLGAVRAKNIQYF. The CDR3 nucleotides read TGTGCCAGCAGCTTGGGAGCGGTTAGGGCCAAAAACATTCAGTACTTC.

This clonotype was observed a few times. The CDR3 DNA reads TGTGCCAGCAGGTCCTGGCGGATTCGACCAGCGGGAGGGGGGGACAATGAGCAGTTCTTC. It is translated as CASRSWRIRPAGGGDNEQFF. This chain uses TRBV2 with TRBJ2-1, with 10 bases aligning to TRBD2. CDR1 and CDR2 from the germline V gene are SNHLY and FYNNEI. This CDR3 region has 20 residues. J lost 5 bases, V lost 6 bases, and 22 bases had no gene match.

Many counts were recorded for this clonotype. The gene calls are TRBV20-1 and TRBJ2-7; no definite D call. CDR1 and CDR2 (germline): DFQATT, SNEGSKA (reference sequence). V dropped 0 bases and J dropped 1 base, with 7 bases sitting between them. The CDR3 totals 13 residues. Written as DNA, the CDR3 is TGCAGTGCTAGAGAGACGTCGTCCTACGAGCAGTACTTC. It is translated as CSARETSSYEQYF.

There are many counts of this clonotype. The chain links TRBV28 to TRBJ2-1; TRBD2 is a possible D gene (6 bases). Trimming removed 6 bases at V and 5 bases at J, with 11 bases between. The CDR3 is 13 residues long. CDR1 is MDHEN and CDR2 is SYDVKM in the germline V gene. The CDR3 coding sequence is TGTGCCAGCAGCGGGAGCCTGAACAATGAGCAGTTCTTC. Its protein is CASSGSLNNEQFF.

There are many counts of this clonotype. The DNA of the CDR3 is TGTGCCTCGACTAGCAGAAACTCCTACAATGAGCAGTTCTTC. Its translation is CASTSRNSYNEQFF. V gene TRBV12-3 or TRBV12-4 combines with J gene TRBJ2-1, with 7 bases identical to TRBD2. Unmatched junction bases numbered 7, after V lost 11 bases and J lost 0 bases. This CDR3 has 14 amino acids.

This clonotype was observed a handful of times. The V call is TRBV5-1, the J call TRBJ2-5; D tentatively reads TRBD1 or TRBD2 (6 bases each). V lost 7 bases and J lost 3, with 10 bases in between. This CDR3 is built from 12 residues. CDR1 SGHRS and CDR2 YFSETQ come from the germline V gene. CDR3: CASARGEETQYF. The CDR3 region has the DNA TGCGCCAGCGCGAGGGGGGAAGAGACCCAGTACTTC.

The rearrangement links TRBV29-1 to TRBJ2-1, with unresolved D. Trimming left V 3 bases short and J 9 bases short, with 9 bases between. Germline V CDR1 and CDR2: SQVTM, ANQGSEA. The CDR3 has 11 residues. The CDR3: CSVELAFEQFF. CDR3 in DNA: TGCAGCGTTGAGTTGGCGTTTGAGCAGTTCTTC.

This clonotype appeared many times. The rearrangement joins TRBV29-1 to TRBJ2-7; a weak D match, TRBD2 (5 bases). Germline loops: CDR1 SQVTM, CDR2 ANQGSEA. The CDR3 spans 13 residues. Trimming stripped 4 bases from V and 3 bases from J, with 13 bases between. The CDR3 DNA follows: TGCAGCGTTGTCGCGGCGGGTGTCTACGAGCAGTACTTC. Its protein product is CSVVAAGVYEQYF.

This chain links TRBV15 with TRBJ2-1; TRBD2 matches 8 bases. The trim removed 4 bases at V and 4 bases at J, leaving 12 bases unmatched. Germline lookup yields CDR1 LNHNV and CDR2 YYDKDF (reference sequence). This CDR3 is built from 17 residues. CDR3 nucleotide sequence: TGTGCCACCAGCAATCCGGGACTAGTGGATCTATACAATGAGCAGTTCTTC. Translated: CATSNPGLVDLYNEQFF.

This clonotype was seen more than once but under ten times. V gene TRBV5-1 combines with J gene TRBJ2-7, with D possibly TRBD2 on 5 matching bases. The CDR3 covers 15 residues. Per the germline V gene, CDR1 is SGHRS and CDR2 is YFSETQ. With 1 base removed from V and 3 bases from J, the gap between germline ends came to 14 bases. The CDR3 DNA reads as TGCGCCAGCAGCTTGATGGCGAGGGAGATCTACGAGCAGTACTTC. It codes for CASSLMAREIYEQYF.

This clonotype was detected ten times or more. CDR3 coding DNA: TGTGCCAGCAGTTTCGGGACAGGACCCTACGAGCAGTACTTC. Translated, it gives CASSFGTGPYEQYF. The chain is built from TRBV12-3 or TRBV12-4 and TRBJ2-7, with 8 nucleotides matching TRBD1. CDR3 length: 14 residues. The V gene end was trimmed by 3 bases and the J gene end by 2 bases; junction bases not matched to a gene: 3.

This rearrangement joins TRBV20-1 to TRBJ1-1; no clear D. V gave up 3 bases and J gave up 1 base, with 12 bases separating them. Germline V gene data show CDR1 as DFQATT and CDR2 as SNEGSKA (reference sequence). There are 14 residues in the CDR3. The CDR3 here is CSARFRAKNTEAFF. CDR3 DNA: TGCAGTGCTAGGTTCCGAGCTAAGAACACTGAAGCTTTCTTT.

The chain joins TRBV5-1 to TRBJ2-5; the D is unclear. The V end lost 2 bases, the J end lost 2 bases, and 10 bases lay between the germline ends. Germline CDR1 SGHRS, CDR2 YFSETQ. The length of the CDR3 is 14 residues. The CDR3 here is CASSFFGEQETQYF. In nucleotides, the CDR3 is TGCGCCAGCAGCTTTTTTGGGGAACAAGAGACCCAGTACTTC.

This clonotype was picked up a small number of times. The chain has TRBV28 and TRBJ2-5; D is unresolved. This CDR3 has 12 residues. The germline V gene encodes CDR1 MDHEN and CDR2 SYDVKM. The V end was cut by 3 bases, the J end by 5 bases, with 7 bases between. The CDR3 DNA sequence: TGTGCCAGCAGTTTGATTAAGGAGACCCAGTACTTC. It yields the protein CASSLIKETQYF.

The chain is built from TRBV7-2 and TRBJ2-3; weak D call: TRBD2 (6 bases). Trimming removed 5 bases at V and 4 bases at J, with 22 bases between. Germline values: CDR1 SGHTA, CDR2 FQGNSA. The CDR3 length is 17 residues. The CDR3 region is CASSIRDSPIHSDTQYF. The CDR3 bases are TGTGCCAGCAGCATCCGGGACTCCCCTATTCACTCAGATACGCAGTATTTT. The full variable domain, its missing parts supplied by reference TRBV7-2 and TRBJ2-3, is GAGVSQSPSNKVTEKGKDVELRCDPISGHTALYWYRQSLGQGLEFLIYFQGNSAPDKSGLPSDRFSAERTGGSVSTLTIQRTQQEDSAVYLCASSIRDSPIHSDTQYFGPGTRLTVL.

CDR3 sequence reads: CASSLGPSGANNEQFF. CDR3 nucleotide sequence: TGTGCCAGCAGCTTAGGGCCTAGCGGGGCAAACAATGAGCAGTTCTTC. The chain links TRBV7-2 to TRBJ2-1; TRBD2 matches 9 bases. CDR1 and CDR2 (germline): SGHTA, FQGNSA. The CDR3 is made up of 16 amino acids. V was clipped by 1 base and J by 5 bases; unmatched bases: 6.

This clonotype showed up just a few times. The V gene is TRBV15, the J gene TRBJ2-4, with TRBD2 matching 12 bases. Germline CDR1 is LNHNV and CDR2 is YYDKDF (reference sequence). V dropped 4 bases and J dropped 9; count of bases not matched to a gene: 19. The CDR3 runs 19 residues. As DNA, the CDR3 is TGTGCCACCAGCAAAGGTGGGGACAGGGCTAGCGGGAGGGCCCCCATTCAGTACTTC. Amino acids: CATSKGGDRASGRAPIQYF.

This clonotype showed up many times. This chain connects TRBV6-2 or TRBV6-3 to TRBJ2-1, with 9 bases identical to TRBD1. The germline V gene has CDR1 MNHEY and CDR2 SVGEGT. With 4 bases clipped from V and 0 bases from J, the junction kept 16 bases outside the gene matches. CDR3 size: 20 residues. DNA for the CDR3: TGTGCCAGCAGTTGGGCGGACAGGGGAATCTGGAGAGGCTCCTACAATGAGCAGTTCTTC. It translates to CASSWADRGIWRGSYNEQFF.

This clonotype was seen more than once but under ten times. This chain uses TRBV20-1 with TRBJ2-1; 10 positions match TRBD2. V lost 0 bases and J lost 0; bases outside the gene matches: 14. The CDR3 covers 20 residues. Germline V gives CDR1 DFQATT, CDR2 SNEGSKA (reference sequence). CDR3 protein: CSARDWRRLAGPNSYNEQFF. CDR3 nucleotide sequence: TGCAGTGCTAGAGATTGGCGTAGACTAGCGGGTCCTAACTCCTACAATGAGCAGTTCTTC.

The table lists this clonotype with a few counts. This chain links TRBV5-1 with TRBJ1-3, with D perhaps TRBD1 (6 bases). Trimming pared 4 bases from V and 3 bases from J, leaving 11 bases between. Germline CDR1 SGHRS, CDR2 YFSETQ. The CDR3 is made up of 14 amino acids. The CDR3 is CASSSTGIGNTIYF. The CDR3, as DNA: TGCGCCAGCAGCAGCACAGGGATTGGAAACACCATATATTTT. The whole variable domain, remainder taken from reference TRBV5-1 and TRBJ1-3, is KAGVTQTPRYLIKTRGQQVTLSCSPISGHRSVSWYQQTPGQGLQFLFEYFSETQRNKGNFPGRFSGRQFSNSRSEMNVSTLELGDSALYLCASSSTGIGNTIYFGEGSWLTVV.

The chain has TRBV4-3 and TRBJ2-7; D is possibly TRBD2 (5 bases). Trimming shortened V by 1 base and J by 3 bases, and 19 bases separated the two germline ends. The CDR3 has 17 amino acids. CDR1 and CDR2 (germline): LGHNA, YSLEER. The CDR3 here is CASSQGLGLTGYYEQYF. The CDR3 nucleotides are TGCGCCAGCAGCCAAGGCCTTGGACTCACTGGATACTACGAGCAGTACTTC.

Ten or more counts support this clonotype. The chain couples TRBV28 to TRBJ2-3; D perhaps matches TRBD2 (5 bases). CDR1 MDHEN and CDR2 SYDVKM come from the germline V gene. CDR3 length equals 13 residues. Trimming stripped 5 bases from V and 1 base from J, with 7 bases between. The DNA for the CDR3 is TGTGCCAGCAGTCCCGGGGGCACAGATACGCAGTATTTT. It is translated as CASSPGGTDTQYF. Using reference TRBV28 and TRBJ2-3 for the parts outside the CDR3, the full variable domain is DVKVTQSSRYLVKRTGEKVFLECVQDMDHENMFWYRQDPGLGLRLIYFSYDVKMKEKGDIPEGYSVSREKKERFSLILESASTNQTSMYLCASSPGGTDTQYFGPGTRLTVL.

V gene TRBV18 combines with J gene TRBJ2-1; D not resolved. CDR1 is KGHSH and CDR2 is LQKENI in the germline V gene. V was clipped by 0 bases and J by 2 bases, with 11 bases between them. CDR3 length: 16 residues. This CDR3 reads CASSPPQPTPYNEQFF. The CDR3 DNA reads as TGTGCCAGCTCACCACCTCAGCCTACCCCCTACAATGAGCAGTTCTTC.

This clonotype was found a few times. The rearrangement joins TRBV9 to TRBJ2-1; no definite D call. The germline V gene encodes CDR1 SGDLS and CDR2 YYNGEE. Trimming stripped 0 bases from V and 3 bases from J, with 7 bases between. This CDR3 has 14 amino acids. The CDR3 DNA follows: TGTGCCAGCAGCGTAGTAGAGGTCTACAATGAGCAGTTCTTC. This sequence encodes CASSVVEVYNEQFF.

The chain combines TRBV20-1 with TRBJ2-7, with no clear D. The germline gives CDR1 DFQATT, CDR2 SNEGSKA (reference sequence). Trimming removed 6 bases from V and 4 bases from J, with 10 bases in between. The CDR3 is 11 amino acids. The CDR3 loop is CSAKDGYEQYF. CDR3 coding DNA: TGCAGTGCCAAAGACGGATACGAGCAGTACTTC.

This clonotype was detected only a few times. Mismatch with germline at one junction end may stem from a read error. This rearrangement joins TRBV12-3 or TRBV12-4 to TRBJ1-3; 7 bases align to TRBD1. This CDR3 has 11 residues. The CDR3 sequence is CAWGDSPPSSF. DNA of the CDR3: TGTGCCTGGGGGGACAGCCCTCCCTCCTCTTTT.

The rearrangement uses TRBV5-5 and TRBJ1-5; D gene uncertain. Germline CDR1 reads SGHKS; CDR2 reads YYEKEE (reference sequence). The V and J ends lost 0 bases and 4 bases respectively, with 8 bases between them. The CDR3 is 14 amino acids. In DNA, the CDR3 is TGTGCCAGCAGCTTGGCGGGATTAAATCAGCCCCAGCATTTT. It encodes CASSLAGLNQPQHF. The variable domain in full, completed from reference TRBV5-5 and TRBJ1-5, reads DAGVTQSPTHLIKTRGQQVTLRCSPISGHKSVSWYQQVLGQGPQFIFQYYEKEERGRGNFPDRFSARQFPNYSSELNVNALLLGDSALYLCASSLAGLNQPQHFGDGTRLSIL.

This chain uses TRBV7-2 with TRBJ2-1, with D maybe TRBD1 (6 bases). Germline loops: CDR1 SGHTA, CDR2 FQGNSA. The CDR3 sequence is 14 residues long. Trimming cost V 1 base and J 6 bases, with 10 bases left between them. CDR3: CASSLVGAGNEQFF. CDR3 DNA sequence: TGTGCCAGCAGCTTAGTGGGGGCCGGCAATGAGCAGTTCTTC.

In DNA form, the CDR3 reads TGTGCCAGCAGTTTAACCCTGGGGAGAGATACGCAGTATTTT. It codes for CASSLTLGRDTQYF. The rearrangement joins TRBV27 to TRBJ2-3; D may be TRBD2 (5 bases). Per the germline V gene, CDR1 is MNHEY and CDR2 is SMNVEV (reference sequence). The CDR3 loop spans 14 amino acids. The V end was cut by 2 bases, the J end by 5 bases, with 11 bases between.